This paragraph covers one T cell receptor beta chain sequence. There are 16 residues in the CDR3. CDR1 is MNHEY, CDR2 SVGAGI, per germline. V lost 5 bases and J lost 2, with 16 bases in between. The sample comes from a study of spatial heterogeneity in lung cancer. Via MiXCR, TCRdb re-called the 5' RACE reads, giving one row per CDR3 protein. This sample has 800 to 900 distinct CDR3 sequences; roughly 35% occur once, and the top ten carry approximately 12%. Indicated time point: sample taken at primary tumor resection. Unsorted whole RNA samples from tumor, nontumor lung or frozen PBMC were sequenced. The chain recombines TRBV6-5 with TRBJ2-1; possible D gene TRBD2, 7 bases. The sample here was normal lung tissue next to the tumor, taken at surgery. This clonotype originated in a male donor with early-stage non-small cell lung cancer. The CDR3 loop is CASSRGGEWAYNEQFF. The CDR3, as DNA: TGTGCCAGCAGTCGAGGGGGGGAGTGGGCCTACAATGAGCAGTTCTTC.